The entry that follows covers one T cell receptor (beta chain) sequence. The germline CDR1 and CDR2 sequences are SGHAT and FQDESV (reference sequence). CDR3 length equals 15 residues. The V gene end was trimmed by 4 bases and the J gene end by 3 bases; junction bases not matched to a gene: 5. The data derive from a study of blood T cell repertoires in COVID-19. At the level of the study: T cells, B-cell-depleted T cells, or PBMCs supplied cDNA or gDNA.

Method: immunoSEQ multiplex PCR; TCRdb's copy keeps in-frame clones and lacks some. The data hold about 71,000 clones, with roughly 82% observed a single time. The clonotype originates from an elderly woman with acute or convalescent COVID-19. The J gene is TRBJ1-1, the V gene TRBV11-1; 10 nucleotides line up with TRBD1. Sample: peripheral blood. The CDR3 DNA reads as TGTGCCAGCAGCTGGGACAGGGGTTCGGACACTGAAGCTTTCTTT. Its translation: CASSWDRGSDTEAFF.